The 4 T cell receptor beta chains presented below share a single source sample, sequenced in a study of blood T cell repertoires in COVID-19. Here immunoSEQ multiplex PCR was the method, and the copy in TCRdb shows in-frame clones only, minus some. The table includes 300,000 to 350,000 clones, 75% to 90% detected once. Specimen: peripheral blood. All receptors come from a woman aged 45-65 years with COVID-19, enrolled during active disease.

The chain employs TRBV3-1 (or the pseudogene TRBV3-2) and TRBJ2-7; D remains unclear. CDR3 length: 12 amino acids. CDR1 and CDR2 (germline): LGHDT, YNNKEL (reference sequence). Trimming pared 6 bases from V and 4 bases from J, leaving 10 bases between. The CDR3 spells CASSQFQYEQYF. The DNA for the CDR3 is TGTGCCAGCAGTCAATTTCAATACGAGCAGTACTTC.

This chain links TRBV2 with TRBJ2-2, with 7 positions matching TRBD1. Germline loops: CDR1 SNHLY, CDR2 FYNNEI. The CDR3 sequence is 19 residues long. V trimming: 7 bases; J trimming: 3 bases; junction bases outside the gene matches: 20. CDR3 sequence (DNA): TGTGCCAGCAACACCGGGACAGCCCTCTCGAGGCGGGACACCGGGGAGCTGTTTTTT. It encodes CASNTGTALSRRDTGELFF.

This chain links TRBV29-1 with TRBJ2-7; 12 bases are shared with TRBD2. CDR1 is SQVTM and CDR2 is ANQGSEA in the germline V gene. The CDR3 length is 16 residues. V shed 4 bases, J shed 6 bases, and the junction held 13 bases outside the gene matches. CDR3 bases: TGCAGCGTTGGGGCTAGCGGGAGGGCCTCCGTGGTCGAGCAGTACTTC. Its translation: CSVGASGRASVVEQYF.

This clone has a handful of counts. The chain's CDR3 is CASSVDRSSYEQYF. As DNA, the CDR3 is TGTGCCAGCAGTGTGGACAGGAGCTCCTACGAGCAGTACTTC. V is TRBV2 and J is TRBJ2-7; 7 nucleotides agree with TRBD1. Losses at the gene ends were 4 bases for V and 0 bases for J; bases not matched to a gene: 3. CDR3 length: 14 residues. Germline CDR1 is SNHLY and CDR2 is FYNNEI.